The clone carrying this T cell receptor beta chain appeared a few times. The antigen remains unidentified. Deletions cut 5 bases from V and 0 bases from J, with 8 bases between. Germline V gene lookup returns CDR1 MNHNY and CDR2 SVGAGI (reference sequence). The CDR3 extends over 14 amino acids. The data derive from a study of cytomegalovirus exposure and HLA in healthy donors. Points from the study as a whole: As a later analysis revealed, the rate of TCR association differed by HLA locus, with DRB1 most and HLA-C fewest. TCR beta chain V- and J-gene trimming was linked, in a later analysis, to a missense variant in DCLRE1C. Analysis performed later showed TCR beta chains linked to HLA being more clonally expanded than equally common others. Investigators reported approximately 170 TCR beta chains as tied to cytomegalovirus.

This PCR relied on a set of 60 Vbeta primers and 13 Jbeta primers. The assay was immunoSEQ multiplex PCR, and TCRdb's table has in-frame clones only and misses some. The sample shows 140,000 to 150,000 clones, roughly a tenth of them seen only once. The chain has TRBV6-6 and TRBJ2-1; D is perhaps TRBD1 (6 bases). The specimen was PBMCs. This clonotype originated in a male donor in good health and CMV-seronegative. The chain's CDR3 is CASSTGSSYNEQFF. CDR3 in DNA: TGTGCCAGCAGTACAGGGAGCTCCTACAATGAGCAGTTCTTC.